These 5 T cell receptor beta chains share one sample of origin, sequenced in a study of identical twins. TCRdb analysed the 5' RACE reads with MiXCR anew, one entry per CDR3 protein. Among fewer than 250,000 distinct CDR3 sequences listed, approximately 9% were seen once. Sequencing used memory (CD45RO+) T cells sorted from blood. These receptors all come from a woman under 30 in good health.

V is TRBV12-3 or TRBV12-4 and J is TRBJ1-1; perhaps TRBD1 as D (6 bases). Trimming took 5 bases from V and 1 from J, leaving 8 bases between them. This CDR3 has 13 residues. The CDR3 loop is CASSGGANTEAFF. The DNA of the CDR3 is TGTGCCAGCAGTGGGGGGGCGAACACTGAAGCTTTCTTT.

The sample holds many counts of this clonotype. The chain recombines TRBV20-1 with TRBJ1-3; no reliable D call. The CDR3 is 12 residues long. CDR1 DFQATT and CDR2 SNEGSKA come from the germline V gene (reference sequence). V lost 0 bases to trimming and J lost 4 bases, with 4 bases between them. The CDR3, as DNA: TGCAGTGCTAGAGAGTCGGGAAACACCATATATTTT. This encodes CSARESGNTIYF.

This clonotype was seen many times. The chain links TRBV2 to TRBJ2-5; TRBD1 or TRBD2 may be the D gene (5 bases each). This CDR3 region has 13 residues. V was cut by 8 bases and J by 0 bases, with 10 bases left in between. The V gene's germline CDR1 is SNHLY and CDR2 FYNNEI. CDR3 sequence reads: CASSRDHQETQYF. CDR3 nucleotides: TGTGCCAGCTCCCGGGACCACCAAGAGACCCAGTACTTC.

This clonotype has a handful of counts. The CDR3 spells CSGVNSGRAYEQYF. The CDR3 DNA reads TGCAGCGGGGTTAATAGCGGGAGGGCCTACGAGCAGTACTTC. The genes are TRBV29-1 and TRBJ2-7, with 11 bases lining up with TRBD2. CDR3 length equals 14 residues. J was trimmed by 2 bases and V by 7 bases; bases with no gene match: 7. From germline, CDR1 is SQVTM and CDR2 ANQGSEA.

The chain couples TRBV11-2 to TRBJ2-5; no definite D call. The V gene's germline CDR1 is SGHAT and CDR2 FQNNGV. Trimming cost V 7 bases and J 5 bases, with 14 bases left between them. The CDR3 is 13 amino acids. The CDR3 sequence: CASNKGPKETQYF. For the CDR3, the DNA is TGTGCCAGCAACAAGGGTCCCAAGGAGACCCAGTACTTC.